A selection of T cell receptor beta chains follows, all from one sample in a study of blood T cell repertoires in COVID-19. Sequencing was performed with immunoSEQ multiplex PCR; in TCRdb, only in-frame clones are kept and a portion is missing. The repertoire holds over 150,000 clones, with around 81% as singletons. Material: PBMCs or T cells enriched from blood (not recorded which). These TCRs come from a man aged 40-50 years who had recovered from COVID-19. The CDR3 runs from the conserved cysteine through the conserved F or W. D genes are given only for firm matches. Clone size, where shown, is once, few, many, or a class for clones that have expanded.

clone_size,j_call,d_call,v_call,cdr3_aa,cdr3_nt
.,TRBJ1-6,TRBD1,TRBV30,CAWSSDRGYNSPLHF,TGTGCCTGGAGCTCGGACAGGGGGTATAATTCACCCCTCCACTTT
.,TRBJ2-3,TRBD1,TRBV5-1,CASSQQGAGTDTQYF,TGCGCCAGCAGCCAGCAGGGGGCTGGCACAGATACGCAGTATTTT
few,TRBJ1-6,.,TRBV2,CASSEDTSNSPLHF,TGTGCCAGCAGTGAGGACACGAGTAATTCACCCCTCCACTTT
.,TRBJ1-1,.,TRBV21-1,CASSKRLDNPGGQPCMNTEAFF,TGTGCCAGCAGCAAAAGGCTGGATAACCCCGGTGGACAGCCCTGCATGAACACTGAAGCTTTCTTT
.,TRBJ2-1,TRBD2,TRBV11-2,CASSSGKRGVMYNEQFF,TGTGCCAGCAGCTCCGGGAAGCGGGGGGTCATGTACAATGAGCAGTTCTTC
few,TRBJ1-3,.,TRBV18,CASSPNSSGNTIYF,TGTGCCAGCTCACCAAACAGCTCTGGAAACACCATATATTTT
.,TRBJ1-5,.,TRBV5-3,CARSLSFRYNQPQHF,TGTGCCAGAAGCTTGAGCTTTCGGTACAATCAGCCCCAGCATTTT
once,TRBJ1-1,.,TRBV2,CASSEQGNTEAFF,TGTGCCAGCAGTGAACAGGGAAACACTGAAGCTTTCTTT
.,TRBJ2-7,TRBD1,TRBV19,CASSIIPGQGEQYF,TGTGCCAGTAGTATAATACCGGGACAGGGCGAGCAGTACTTC
.,TRBJ1-2,.,TRBV6-5,CACLFGGLGYTF,TGTGCCTGCCTTTTCGGGGGGCTCGGCTACACCTTC
.,TRBJ1-4,.,TRBV2,CASSIQGIDEKLFF,TGTGCCAGCAGTATACAGGGAATCGATGAAAAACTGTTTTTT
.,TRBJ2-4,TRBD2,TRBV6-2/TRBV6-3,CASSYSESSGDLNIQYF,TGTGCCAGCAGTTACTCGGAGTCTAGCGGGGACCTGAACATTCAGTACTTC
.,TRBJ1-1,.,TRBV27,CASSTNPTGRGTEAFF,TGTGCCAGCAGTACGAACCCCACAGGGAGAGGCACTGAAGCTTTCTTT
.,TRBJ1-2,TRBD1,TRBV7-2,CASSLARGQGPYGYTF,TGTGCCAGCAGCTTAGCGCGGGGACAGGGTCCCTATGGCTACACCTTC
.,TRBJ2-1,.,TRBV9,CASSVAYTINEQFF,TGTGCCAGCAGCGTAGCTTACACGATCAATGAGCAGTTCTTC
.,TRBJ2-5,TRBD1,TRBV5-1,CASSFFDREETQYF,TGCGCCAGCAGCTTCTTCGACAGGGAAGAGACCCAGTACTTC
few,TRBJ1-1,TRBD1,TRBV14,CASSQASNRGLGTEAFF,TGTGCCAGCAGCCAAGCGTCGAACAGGGGGCTAGGCACTGAAGCTTTCTTT
.,TRBJ2-7,TRBD1,TRBV4-1,CASSQDQGEPYYEQYF,TGCGCCAGCAGCCAAGATCAGGGGGAACCATATTACGAGCAGTACTTC
.,TRBJ2-5,TRBD2,TRBV4-2,CASSQGAGGASETQYF,TGTGCCAGCAGCCAAGGGGCCGGGGGGGCATCAGAGACCCAGTACTTC
.,TRBJ1-5,.,TRBV6-6,CASSLGATTYSNQPQHF,TGTGCCAGCAGTCTAGGGGCGACCACTTATAGCAATCAGCCCCAGCATTTT
.,TRBJ2-7,TRBD1,TRBV6-5,CASSLDRQSYEQYF,TGTGCCAGCAGTCTGGACAGGCAGTCCTACGAGCAGTACTTC
.,TRBJ2-7,.,TRBV2,CASSATGTGEQYF,TGTGCCAGCAGTGCCACAGGGACGGGCGAGCAGTACTTC
.,TRBJ2-3,TRBD1,TRBV18,CASSTSRDRGRFGTDTQYF,TGTGCCAGCTCAACGAGCCGGGACAGGGGGCGTTTTGGGACAGATACGCAGTATTTT
.,TRBJ2-7,.,TRBV6-2/TRBV6-3,CASSYSPGAPYEQYF,TGTGCCAGCAGTTATTCTCCAGGGGCTCCCTACGAGCAGTACTTC
.,TRBJ1-2,.,TRBV5-1,CASSLDLGGTRYTF,TGCGCCAGCAGCTTGGACCTTGGAGGAACGCGCTACACCTTC
.,TRBJ1-1,.,TRBV5-4,CASSLFGGRAHEAFF,TGTGCCAGCAGCCTGTTCGGGGGAAGGGCCCATGAAGCTTTCTTT
.,TRBJ2-5,.,TRBV6-5,CASSYGGGETQYF,TGTGCCAGCAGTTACGGCGGAGGGGAGACCCAGTACTTC
few,TRBJ2-7,.,TRBV7-6,CASSPSPGAYEQYF,TGTGCCAGCAGCCCCTCACCGGGAGCCTACGAGCAGTACTTC
.,TRBJ2-7,TRBD1,TRBV5-1,CASSLQTPGQGYEQYF,TGCGCCAGCAGCCTACAAACCCCGGGACAGGGCTACGAGCAGTACTTC
.,TRBJ1-4,.,TRBV3-1/TRBV3-2,CASGGQGYGEKLFF,TGTGCCAGCGGAGGGCAAGGTTATGGTGAAAAACTGTTTTTT
many,TRBJ2-7,.,TRBV28,CASSPQGTTYEQYF,TGTGCCAGCAGCCCCCAGGGGACTACCTACGAGCAGTACTTC
.,TRBJ1-2,.,TRBV2,CASSPGQFYGYTF,TGTGCCAGCAGTCCCGGACAGTTCTATGGCTACACCTTC
.,TRBJ1-1,TRBD1,TRBV19,CASSMGQGTEAFF,TGTGCCAGTAGTATGGGACAGGGCACTGAAGCTTTCTTT
few,TRBJ2-3,TRBD2,TRBV14,CASSSSRLAGGLMGTQYF,TGTGCCAGCAGCTCCTCCCGACTAGCGGGGGGCCTTATGGGTACGCAGTATTTT
.,TRBJ2-2,.,TRBV5-4,CASSLEESAFTGELFF,TGTGCCAGCAGCTTAGAGGAGTCGGCCTTCACCGGGGAGCTGTTTTTT
few,TRBJ1-1,.,TRBV6-5,CASSYYHQGTEAFF,TGTGCCAGCAGTTACTATCACCAGGGGACTGAAGCTTTCTTT
.,TRBJ1-4,TRBD1,TRBV5-4,CASSQKQGPGLNEKLFF,TGTGCCAGCAGCCAGAAACAGGGGCCGGGACTCAATGAAAAACTGTTTTTT
.,TRBJ1-2,.,TRBV20-1,CSARAEKGYTF,TGCAGTGCTAGAGCTGAGAAGGGCTACACCTTC
.,TRBJ2-2,.,TRBV3-1/TRBV3-2,CASSQDWGSRNTGELFF,TGTGCCAGCAGCCAAGATTGGGGCAGTAGAAACACCGGGGAGCTGTTTTTT
.,TRBJ2-1,.,TRBV6-5,CASSYYGGNEQFF,TGTGCCAGCAGTTACTACGGGGGCAATGAGCAGTTCTTC
few,TRBJ2-1,TRBD2,TRBV9,CASSVSGGEINEQFF,TGTGCCAGCAGCGTAAGCGGGGGCGAAATCAATGAGCAGTTCTTC
.,TRBJ2-6,TRBD1,TRBV18,CASSPTGVNSGANVLTF,TGTGCCAGCTCACCAACAGGGGTAAACTCTGGGGCCAACGTCCTGACTTTC
.,TRBJ1-1,TRBD1,TRBV19,CASSGLHRGPMNTEAFF,TGTGCCAGTAGTGGATTACACAGGGGTCCTATGAACACTGAAGCTTTCTTT
.,TRBJ1-1,TRBD1,TRBV28,CASSTHQGANEAFF,TGTGCCAGCAGCACTCACCAGGGGGCAAATGAAGCTTTCTTT
.,TRBJ1-4,TRBD1,TRBV5-1,CASSFLQGSNEKLFF,TGCGCCAGCAGCTTCTTACAGGGGTCTAATGAAAAACTGTTTTTT
.,TRBJ1-1,TRBD1,TRBV6-5,CASSPRTGGTEAFF,TGTGCCAGCAGTCCCCGGACAGGGGGCACTGAAGCTTTCTTT
.,TRBJ1-1,.,TRBV5-1,CASSFYAKSGTEAFF,TGCGCCAGCAGCTTTTACGCCAAATCAGGCACTGAAGCTTTCTTT
.,TRBJ1-5,.,TRBV5-5,CASSLVVTGQPQHF,TGTGCCAGCAGCTTGGTGGTAACGGGACAGCCCCAGCATTTT
.,TRBJ2-3,TRBD2,TRBV20-1,CSASERGELTDTQYF,TGCAGTGCTAGTGAGCGGGGGGAACTCACAGATACGCAGTATTTT
.,TRBJ1-6,TRBD1,TRBV18,CASSPGTGGNSPLHF,TGTGCCAGCTCACCCGGGACAGGGGGAAATTCACCCCTCCACTTT
.,TRBJ1-1,TRBD1,TRBV4-1,CASSQSGQGPMNTEAFF,TGCGCCAGCAGCCAATCGGGACAGGGCCCAATGAACACTGAAGCTTTCTTT
.,TRBJ1-6,.,TRBV7-9,CASSGGYNSPLHF,TGTGCCAGCAGCGGGGGGTATAATTCACCCCTCCACTTT
.,TRBJ1-6,TRBD1,TRBV7-9,CASSQGGGYNSPLHF,TGTGCCAGCAGCCAGGGGGGTGGATATAATTCACCCCTCCACTTT
.,TRBJ2-3,.,TRBV27,CASSLRPDYTDTQYF,TGTGCCAGCAGTTTACGGCCGGACTACACAGATACGCAGTATTTT
.,TRBJ2-2,.,TRBV6-2/TRBV6-3,CASSYFQWTGELFF,TGTGCCAGCAGTTACTTCCAGTGGACCGGGGAGCTGTTTTTT
.,TRBJ2-7,.,TRBV6-5,CASSSSPTGTYYEQYF,TGTGCCAGCAGTTCCTCCCCCACAGGGACCTACTACGAGCAGTACTTC